This T cell receptor (beta chain) was retrieved from a study of cytomegalovirus exposure and HLA in healthy donors. PCR amplification relied on 60 Vbeta primers (plus 13 Jbeta primers). Clones were sequenced by immunoSEQ multiplex PCR, and TCRdb holds only the in-frame ones, with some missing. The table lists fewer than 200,000 clones, around 79% of them singletons. The CDR3 contains 14 residues. V shed 3 bases, J shed 5 bases, and the junction held 4 bases outside the gene matches. Germline V gene lookup returns CDR1 SGHKS and CDR2 YYEKEE (reference sequence). Sequenced sample: PBMCs. The clonotype originates from a woman aged 40 to 50 in good health and CMV-seropositive. The chain has TRBV5-5 and TRBJ1-2, with TRBD1 identical over 10 bases. Here the CDR3 DNA reads TGTGCCAGCAGCTCGGGGACAGGGGAATATGGCTACACCTTC. It translates to CASSSGTGEYGYTF. The whole variable domain, remainder taken from reference TRBV5-5 and TRBJ1-2, is DAGVTQSPTHLIKTRGQQVTLRCSPISGHKSVSWYQQVLGQGPQFIFQYYEKEERGRGNFPDRFSARQFPNYSSELNVNALLLGDSALYLCASSSGTGEYGYTFGSGTRLTVV.